This passage covers 29 T cell receptor beta chains from one sample sequenced in a study of patients and donors after allogeneic stem cell transplantation. TCRdb recomputed calls from the RT-PCR reads with MiXCR, one row per CDR3 protein. Of under 200,000 distinct CDR3 sequences in the sample, approximately 30% were seen once. The material sequenced was blood, either unsorted or a sorted T cell fraction (not recorded which). The receptors were sampled from a human donor who was either an allogeneic HSCT recipient or a stem cell or donor lymphocyte infusion donor (not recorded which). It is not recorded whose cells these are; they may come from a transplant donor.

The chain links TRBV25-1 to TRBJ2-1; TRBD2 matches at 9 bases. The CDR3 spans 15 residues. Germline trimming cut 3 bases from V and 2 bases from J; bases unmatched to any gene: 2. Per germline, CDR1 MGHDK and CDR2 SYGVNS. The CDR3 reads CASSDLAGAYNEQFF. The CDR3 coding sequence is TGTGCCAGCAGTGATTTAGCGGGAGCCTACAATGAGCAGTTCTTC.

This clonotype was seen more than once but under ten times. The chain joins TRBV6-6 to TRBJ1-5; D gene ambiguous. The CDR3 extends over 15 amino acids. CDR1 is MNHNY and CDR2 is SVGAGI in the germline V gene (reference sequence). The V gene lost 7 bases and the J gene lost 5 bases, with 18 bases spanning the gap. Written as DNA, the CDR3 is TGTGCCAGCATTCTTGAATCCACGGGCGATCAGCCCCAGCATTTT. Translated, it gives CASILESTGDQPQHF.

This clonotype was seen many times. Here the CDR3 reads CASSQGDGVNQPQHF. The DNA of the CDR3 is TGTGCCAGCAGCCAGGGGGACGGAGTGAATCAGCCCCAGCATTTT. The chain combines TRBV4-2 with TRBJ1-5; a possible D gene is TRBD1 (5 bases). With 3 bases removed from V and 4 bases from J, the gap between germline ends came to 13 bases. CDR1 LGHNA and CDR2 YNFKEQ come from the germline V gene. This CDR3 comprises 15 residues.

In its sample, this clonotype was seen a few times. V usage is TRBV6-5 and J usage is TRBJ1-4, with TRBD1 matching over 7 bases. Germline V CDR1 and CDR2: MNHEY, SVGAGI. J lost 10 bases, V lost 5 bases, and 7 bases had no gene match. This CDR3 has 13 amino acids. CDR3 in DNA: TGTGCCAGCAGTCCCCGACAGGGAAGAAAACTGTTTTTT. Its protein product is CASSPRQGRKLFF.

This clonotype was seen a handful of times. The chain couples TRBV5-1 to TRBJ1-1, with D uncertain. The CDR3 is 15 residues long. Trimming removed 0 bases at V and 4 bases at J, with 13 bases between. Germline-derived CDR1 and CDR2 are SGHRS and YFSETQ. CDR3 sequence reads: CASSLVSGKGTEAFF. As DNA, the CDR3 is TGCGCCAGCAGCTTGGTGTCGGGCAAGGGCACTGAAGCTTTCTTT.

This clonotype appeared a single time. The chain has TRBV15 and TRBJ2-2, with D perhaps TRBD1 (5 bases). The V gene's germline CDR1 is LNHNV and CDR2 YYDKDF (reference sequence). There are 15 residues in the CDR3. The ends were cut back, 4 bases at V and 14 bases at J, with 23 bases in the middle. The CDR3 loop is CATSKDRTYSGELFF. The CDR3 bases are TGTGCCACCAGCAAGGATCGGACATACTCCGGTGAACTGTTTTTT.

This clonotype occurred many times. The chain uses TRBV29-1 and TRBJ1-2, with D uncertain. V lost 3 bases and J 7 bases, leaving 6 bases between the germline ends. From germline, CDR1 is SQVTM and CDR2 ANQGSEA. The CDR3 totals 10 residues. CDR3 protein: CSVDGVGYTF. DNA of the CDR3: TGCAGCGTTGACGGGGTTGGCTACACCTTC.

J is TRBJ2-5 and V is TRBV9; TRBD2 matches at 9 bases. V lost 2 bases and J lost 2; bases outside the gene matches: 4. Germline assignment: CDR1 SGDLS and CDR2 YYNGEE. This CDR3 has 15 amino acids. As DNA, the CDR3 is TGTGCCAGCAGCGTTCCCCTAGCGGGGCAAGAGACCCAGTACTTC. This sequence encodes CASSVPLAGQETQYF.

The gene calls are TRBV9 and TRBJ2-7; TRBD1 aligns across 8 bases. The junction had 2 bases not matched to a gene; V was cut back by 0 bases and J by 3 bases. The CDR3 is made up of 14 amino acids. The germline V gene encodes CDR1 SGDLS and CDR2 YYNGEE. CDR3 sequence reads: CASSVAGTGYEQYF. Written as DNA, the CDR3 is TGTGCCAGCAGCGTAGCTGGGACAGGCTACGAGCAGTACTTC.

This clonotype was seen a handful of times. The rearrangement joins TRBV12-3 or TRBV12-4 to TRBJ2-1; possible D gene TRBD2, 6 bases. Trimming cost V 0 bases and J 8 bases, with 11 bases left between them. This CDR3 is 14 amino acids long. CDR3 sequence (DNA): TGTGCCAGCAGTTTAGCATGGGGACTGGATGAGCAGTTCTTC. Residues: CASSLAWGLDEQFF.

This chain joins TRBV7-9 and TRBJ1-2; TRBD1 matches at 7 bases. The ends lost 4 bases at V and 5 bases at J; junction bases unmatched: 22. The length of the CDR3 is 19 residues. Germline assignment: CDR1 SEHNR and CDR2 FQNEAQ (reference sequence). CDR3 nucleotide sequence: TGTGCCAGCAGCTCCCTGTGGACCGGGACAGCGCGTGAAATTTATGGCTACACCTTC. Protein: CASSSLWTGTAREIYGYTF.

The chain uses TRBV12-5 and TRBJ2-3, with 14 bases that match TRBD2. V lost 6 bases and J lost 4; bases outside the gene matches: 3. Germline V gives CDR1 LGHNT, CDR2 FRNRAP. There are 15 residues in the CDR3. CDR3 protein: CASGPGLAGADTQYF. The CDR3, as DNA: TGTGCTAGTGGCCCGGGACTAGCGGGAGCAGATACGCAGTATTTT.

This clonotype came up once. This sequence joins TRBV9 and TRBJ2-5; 9 bases line up with TRBD2. The CDR3 has 14 residues. CDR1 is SGDLS, CDR2 YYNGEE, per germline. V shed 3 bases, J shed 5 bases, and the junction held 5 bases outside the gene matches. The CDR3 loop reads CASSAVAGAETQYF. Here the CDR3 DNA reads TGTGCCAGCAGCGCCGTAGCGGGAGCGGAGACCCAGTACTTC.

This clonotype was observed a few times. This chain connects TRBV29-1 to TRBJ1-1, with 12 bases lining up with TRBD1. From germline, CDR1 is SQVTM and CDR2 ANQGSEA. The CDR3 is 15 residues long. With V trimmed by 8 bases and J by 3 bases, 10 bases remained unmatched. The CDR3 DNA reads TGCAGCTTATCCCGGGACAGGGGGCGCGACACTGAAGCTTTCTTT. Residues: CSLSRDRGRDTEAFF.

The V gene is TRBV30, the J gene TRBJ1-5; 9 bases fit TRBD1. CDR3 size: 14 residues. Germline V gene data show CDR1 as GTSNPN and CDR2 as SVGIG (reference sequence). The V segment lost 5 bases and the J segment 0 bases; nucleotides outside the gene matches: 2. The CDR3 DNA reads TGTGCCTGGGGACAGGGGCTTAGCAATCAGCCCCAGCATTTT. Its protein is CAWGQGLSNQPQHF.

The chain employs TRBV7-9 and TRBJ2-5; D gene unclear. Germline lookup yields CDR1 SEHNR and CDR2 FQNEAQ (reference sequence). This CDR3 is built from 16 residues. Trimming cost V 5 bases and J 2 bases, with 18 bases left between them. Here the CDR3 reads CASSPGAARYQETQYF. Written as DNA, the CDR3 is TGTGCCAGCAGCCCCGGAGCCGCTCGTTATCAAGAGACCCAGTACTTC. The full variable domain, with the rest looked up from reference TRBV7-9 and TRBJ2-5, is DTGVSQNPRHKITKRGQNVTFRCDPISEHNRLYWYRQTLGQGPEFLTYFQNEAQLEKSRLLSDRFSAERPKGSFSTLEIQRTEQGDSAMYLCASSPGAARYQETQYFGPGTRLLVL.

This clonotype has a handful of counts. The chain uses TRBV5-1 and TRBJ1-1; D uncertain. The V gene's germline CDR1 is SGHRS and CDR2 YFSETQ. The CDR3 loop spans 14 amino acids. The V gene lost 4 bases and the J gene lost 2 bases, with 12 bases spanning the gap. CDR3 bases: TGCGCCAGCAGCGACGAGGGAGAAAACACTGAAGCTTTCTTT. Amino acid sequence: CASSDEGENTEAFF.

CDR3: CASSQGPSGMADTQYF. For the CDR3, the DNA is TGCGCCAGCAGCCAAGGACCCAGCGGGATGGCAGATACGCAGTATTTT. V usage is TRBV4-3 and J usage is TRBJ2-3; 7 bases are a match to TRBD2. The CDR3 runs 16 residues. Germline V gene data show CDR1 as LGHNA and CDR2 as YSLEER. V lost 1 base, J lost 4 bases, and 8 bases stayed unmatched.

This chain connects TRBV10-3 to TRBJ2-5; tentative D call: TRBD2 (5 bases). CDR3 length equals 15 residues. V dropped 8 bases and J dropped 2 bases, with 18 bases sitting between them. Looked up from germline, CDR1 is ENHRY and CDR2 is SYGVKD. This chain's CDR3 is CAISATGTSQETQYF. Written as DNA, the CDR3 is TGTGCCATCTCAGCAACGGGAACTAGTCAAGAGACCCAGTACTTC.

The chain has TRBV20-1 and TRBJ2-3; 8 nucleotides line up with TRBD2. The germline V gene encodes CDR1 DFQATT and CDR2 SNEGSKA (reference sequence). Trimming took 0 bases from V and 2 from J; bases not matched to a gene: 7. The CDR3 runs to 16 residues. The CDR3 loop reads CSARDPSGGSTDTQYF. The DNA for the CDR3 is TGCAGTGCTAGAGACCCCAGCGGGGGCTCCACAGATACGCAGTATTTT.

This clonotype was counted only a few times. V is TRBV20-1 and J is TRBJ2-1; TRBD2 matches at 7 bases. Unmatched junction bases numbered 5, after V lost 0 bases and J lost 0 bases. The germline gives CDR1 DFQATT, CDR2 SNEGSKA (reference sequence). The CDR3 runs to 16 residues. The CDR3 loop reads CSARDLAGDSYNEQFF. The CDR3 coding sequence is TGCAGTGCTAGAGACCTTGCGGGGGACTCCTACAATGAGCAGTTCTTC.

This clonotype was seen ten or more times. This CDR3 is CASSFLGRGYEQYF. In DNA form, the CDR3 reads TGTGCCAGCAGCTTTCTAGGGAGGGGGTACGAGCAGTACTTC. The rearrangement joins TRBV5-6 to TRBJ2-7; D possibly corresponds to TRBD2 (7 bases). V lost 2 bases, J lost 4 bases, and 13 bases lay in between. The CDR3 has 14 amino acids. CDR1 is SGHDT and CDR2 is YYEEEE in the germline V gene.

This clonotype was seen a handful of times. The rearrangement joins TRBV7-9 to TRBJ1-5, with D possibly TRBD1 on 6 matching bases. V was clipped by 4 bases and J by 4 bases, with 20 bases between them. The CDR3 is 17 residues long. CDR1 SEHNR and CDR2 FQNEAQ come from the germline V gene (reference sequence). The CDR3 loop is CASSYAGAGAANQPQHF. CDR3 coding DNA: TGTGCCAGCAGCTACGCGGGGGCAGGGGCCGCAAATCAGCCCCAGCATTTT.

This clonotype has just a few counts. The rearrangement joins TRBV10-3 to TRBJ1-3; D is ambiguous. Trimming cost V 8 bases and J 6 bases, with 8 bases left between them. The CDR3 is made up of 11 amino acids. Germline-derived CDR1 and CDR2 are ENHRY and SYGVKD. The CDR3: CAIRNANTIYF. DNA of the CDR3: TGTGCCATCCGTAACGCAAACACCATATATTTT.

This chain joins TRBV29-1 and TRBJ2-5, with D unresolved. This CDR3 is built from 13 residues. The V and J ends lost 4 bases and 1 base respectively, with 10 bases between them. Germline loops: CDR1 SQVTM, CDR2 ANQGSEA. The CDR3 sequence: CSVALRGQETQYF. In DNA, the CDR3 is TGCAGCGTTGCCTTGAGAGGCCAAGAGACCCAGTACTTC.

This chain joins TRBV20-1 and TRBJ2-7; tentatively, D is TRBD2 (5 bases). Trimming left V 0 bases short and J 3 bases short, with 15 bases between. The CDR3 consists of 15 residues. Germline assignment: CDR1 DFQATT and CDR2 SNEGSKA (reference sequence). The CDR3 region is CSARDGVRADYEQYF. CDR3 coding DNA: TGCAGTGCTAGAGATGGAGTGAGGGCCGACTACGAGCAGTACTTC.

This clonotype has more than one count but fewer than ten. The chain links TRBV15 to TRBJ1-1; D ambiguous. The V gene lost 8 bases and the J gene lost 11 bases, with 6 bases spanning the gap. The length of the CDR3 is 8 residues. Germline lookup yields CDR1 LNHNV and CDR2 YYDKDF (reference sequence). CDR3 coding DNA: TGTGCCACCGGACCGGCTTTCTTT. Its protein product is CATGPAFF.

The sample holds a few counts of this clonotype. The J gene is TRBJ1-5, the V gene TRBV4-2, with TRBD1 identical over 8 bases. This CDR3 region has 15 residues. The germline gives CDR1 LGHNA, CDR2 YNFKEQ. Losses at the gene ends were 2 bases for V and 14 bases for J; bases not matched to a gene: 14. CDR3 in DNA: TGTGCCAGCAGCCAATCCCACATCGGGACAGGAGGAAAGCATTTT. Translating it yields CASSQSHIGTGGKHF.

This clonotype has just a few counts. The chain employs TRBV20-1 and TRBJ2-7, with 8 nucleotides matching TRBD1. V lost 6 bases, J lost 4 bases, and 2 bases stayed unmatched. Germline V CDR1 and CDR2: DFQATT, SNEGSKA (reference sequence). The CDR3 has 11 amino acids. The CDR3 coding sequence is TGCAGTGCCGACAGGGGTTACGAGCAGTACTTC. Amino acids: CSADRGYEQYF.